One sample yielded the 25 T cell receptor beta chains listed below, sequenced in a study of blood T cell repertoires in COVID-19. Method: immunoSEQ multiplex PCR; TCRdb's copy keeps in-frame clones and lacks some. Of approximately 60,000 clones listed, about 80% are singletons. Input material: peripheral blood. The source is a man between 60 and 75 years old with COVID-19, enrolled during active disease.

This clone occurred once. J is TRBJ1-2 and V is TRBV28; tentatively, D is TRBD1 (5 bases). The CDR3 loop spans 13 amino acids. Trimming took 7 bases from V and 2 from J, leaving 11 bases between them. Germline assignment: CDR1 MDHEN and CDR2 SYDVKM. The DNA for the CDR3 is TGTGCCAGCATCCAACAGGCAAACTATGGCTACACCTTC. Residues: CASIQQANYGYTF.

The V and J genes are TRBV6-5 and TRBJ2-5; 7 nucleotides match TRBD2. Unmatched junction bases numbered 5, after V lost 10 bases and J lost 3 bases. The CDR3 is made up of 12 amino acids. Germline V lookup: CDR1 MNHEY, CDR2 SVGAGI. CDR3: CATLGGEETQYF. In DNA, the CDR3 is TGTGCCACCCTTGGGGGGGAAGAGACCCAGTACTTC.

This chain connects TRBV29-1 to TRBJ2-7; D not resolved. The germline V and J ends were trimmed by 4 bases and 2 bases, with 9 bases remaining between them. Looked up from germline, CDR1 is SQVTM and CDR2 is ANQGSEA. There are 12 residues in the CDR3. The CDR3 nucleotides are TGCAGCGTTGCTCAGGATACCTACGAGCAGTACTTC. Translating it yields CSVAQDTYEQYF.

The rearrangement joins TRBV5-1 to TRBJ1-1; maybe TRBD1 (5 bases). This CDR3 spans 12 amino acids. CDR1 is SGHRS, CDR2 YFSETQ, per germline. Trimming shortened V by 4 bases and J by 7 bases, and 11 bases separated the two germline ends. This CDR3 is CASSGTRFEAFF. CDR3 DNA sequence: TGCGCCAGCAGCGGGACTCGCTTTGAAGCTTTCTTT.

The J gene is TRBJ2-5, the V gene TRBV11-3, with TRBD1 as a possible D gene (6 bases). The CDR3 runs to 13 residues. The germline gives CDR1 SGHNT, CDR2 YENEEA. The V gene lost 4 bases and the J gene lost 7 bases, with 13 bases spanning the gap. The CDR3 sequence: CASSSQGSGTQYF. The CDR3 nucleotides read TGTGCCAGCAGCTCCCAGGGGTCAGGGACCCAGTACTTC.

The chain uses TRBV6-5 and TRBJ2-2, with D possibly matching TRBD1 (6 bases). The germline gives CDR1 MNHEY, CDR2 SVGAGI. The CDR3 contains 12 residues. With 8 bases removed from V and 4 bases from J, the gap between germline ends came to 8 bases. As DNA, the CDR3 is TGTGCCAGCTCCAGGGGCACCGGGGAGCTGTTTTTT. Translation gives CASSRGTGELFF.

The count of this clone is one. The V and J genes are TRBV6-5 and TRBJ1-2, with unresolved D. V was trimmed by 9 bases and J by 0 bases, leaving 14 bases between them. Germline CDR1 is MNHEY and CDR2 is SVGAGI. This CDR3 is 14 amino acids long. The CDR3 sequence is CASHGFDSNYGYTF. The CDR3 DNA sequence: TGTGCCAGTCACGGGTTCGACTCTAACTATGGCTACACCTTC.

The chain combines TRBV5-1 with TRBJ2-7; D gene ambiguous. Germline V gene lookup returns CDR1 SGHRS and CDR2 YFSETQ. Trimming cost V 0 bases and J 2 bases, with 6 bases left between them. The CDR3 is made up of 13 amino acids. Here the CDR3 DNA reads TGCGCCAGCAGCTTGGGAGTTGCCTACGAGCAGTACTTC. It codes for CASSLGVAYEQYF.

The chain employs TRBV10-3 and TRBJ2-3, with 8 bases matching TRBD2. This CDR3 is built from 16 residues. With V trimmed by 4 bases and J by 3 bases, 9 bases remained unmatched. Per germline, CDR1 ENHRY and CDR2 SYGVKD. CDR3 amino acids: CAISGTGGTSTDTQYF. In nucleotides, the CDR3 is TGTGCCATCAGTGGGACGGGAGGGACTAGTACAGATACGCAGTATTTT.

The chain employs TRBV24-1 and TRBJ2-6; D is perhaps TRBD2 (5 bases). V lost 3 bases and J 0 bases, leaving 17 bases between the germline ends. Per the germline V gene, CDR1 is KGHDR and CDR2 is SFDVKD. This CDR3 comprises 19 residues. CDR3 loop: CATSDPLTPGNSGANVLTF. DNA for the CDR3: TGTGCCACCAGTGATCCTTTGACCCCGGGGAACTCTGGGGCCAACGTCCTGACTTTC.

On this clone itself: Other DNA sequences in this specimen translate into the identical CDR3. This sequence joins TRBV7-9 and TRBJ2-5; D unclear. The V gene's germline CDR1 is SEHNR and CDR2 FQNEAQ (reference sequence). This CDR3 is 12 amino acids long. V was clipped by 1 base and J by 5 bases, with 5 bases between them. CDR3 bases: TGTGCCAGCAGCTTAGAAGCCGAGACCCAGTACTTC. Amino acid sequence: CASSLEAETQYF.

The V and J genes are TRBV5-4 and TRBJ2-3; D is ambiguous. Germline V lookup: CDR1 SGHNT, CDR2 YYREEE (reference sequence). V lost 3 bases, J lost 3 bases, and 11 bases lay in between. This CDR3 spans 14 amino acids. The CDR3 nucleotides read TGTGCCAGCAGCTATTCGACCGGGACAGATACGCAGTATTTT. It translates to CASSYSTGTDTQYF.

The chain is built from TRBV12-3 or TRBV12-4 and TRBJ1-4, with 8 bases that match TRBD1. V gave up 7 bases and J gave up 5 bases; unmatched junction bases: 3. There are 13 residues in the CDR3. The CDR3 DNA reads TGTGCCAGCACGGCAGGGGGCAATGAAAAACTGTTTTTT. Translated, it gives CASTAGGNEKLFF.

The V and J genes are TRBV10-2 and TRBJ2-5, with 9 bases identical to TRBD1. This CDR3 has 14 residues. V lost 6 bases, J lost 5 bases, and 7 bases stayed unmatched. Looked up from germline, CDR1 is WSHSY and CDR2 is SAAADI. The CDR3 loop is CASRKGQGGETQYF. Written as DNA, the CDR3 is TGCGCCAGCAGAAAGGGACAGGGAGGTGAGACCCAGTACTTC.

There are a few counts of this clone. V and J are TRBV12-3 or TRBV12-4 and TRBJ1-5; D unresolved. This CDR3 is built from 11 residues. V lost 9 bases and J lost 6, with 9 bases in between. DNA for the CDR3: TGTGCCAGTTGGGCTTTTCAGCCCCAGCATTTT. Its translation: CASWAFQPQHF.

V and J are TRBV12-3 or TRBV12-4 and TRBJ1-2; the match to TRBD1 covers 8 bases. V was pared by 5 bases and J by 7 bases, with 6 bases of the junction left unmatched. There are 13 residues in the CDR3. Written as DNA, the CDR3 is TGTGCCAGCAGTGCGACAGGGGTCACTGGCTACACCTTC. Its translation is CASSATGVTGYTF.

The chain uses TRBV7-3 and TRBJ2-1; tentatively, D is TRBD2 (5 bases). From germline, CDR1 is SGHTA and CDR2 FQGTGA. CDR3 length equals 18 residues. The V and J ends lost 5 bases and 0 bases respectively, with 20 bases between them. The CDR3 region is CASSRRGRAFRSYNEQFF. The CDR3 DNA sequence: TGTGCCAGCAGCCGCCGGGGAAGAGCGTTCCGCTCCTACAATGAGCAGTTCTTC.

This clone was found a few times. The DNA of the CDR3 is TGTGCCAGCAGTAATAGCCCAGATACGCAGTATTTT. It encodes CASSNSPDTQYF. The rearrangement links TRBV6-6 to TRBJ2-3; D not certain. This CDR3 is built from 12 residues. Germline-derived CDR1 and CDR2 are MNHNY and SVGAGI (reference sequence). V was pared by 5 bases and J by 4 bases, with 7 bases between.

The J gene is TRBJ1-1, the V gene TRBV10-3; no clear D. Germline V gene lookup returns CDR1 ENHRY and CDR2 SYGVKD. The CDR3 is 13 residues long. V was cut by 9 bases and J by 13 bases, with 24 bases left in between. The CDR3 is CAIIFWLEEVGFF. CDR3 in DNA: TGTGCCATTATTTTTTGGTTAGAAGAAGTCGGTTTCTTT.

The gene calls are TRBV13 and TRBJ2-7; 9 bases align to TRBD2. The CDR3 has 13 amino acids. Losses at the gene ends were 7 bases for V and 5 bases for J; bases not matched to a gene: 6. In germline, CDR1 is PRHDT, CDR2 FYEKMQ (reference sequence). CDR3 region: CASKAGGPNEQYF. CDR3 DNA sequence: TGTGCCAGCAAGGCGGGAGGGCCCAACGAGCAGTACTTC. Drawing the rest from reference TRBV13 and TRBJ2-7, the complete variable domain is AAGVIQSPRHLIKEKRETATLKCYPIPRHDTVYWYQQGPGQDPQFLISFYEKMQSDKGSIPDRFSAQQFSDYHSELNMSSLELGDSALYFCASKAGGPNEQYFGPGTRLTVT.

This chain joins TRBV5-1 and TRBJ2-2; 7 nucleotides line up with TRBD1. Trimming took 4 bases from V and 0 from J; bases not matched to a gene: 3. CDR3 length: 15 amino acids. Germline V gene sequence: CDR1 SGHRS, CDR2 YFSETQ. The CDR3 bases are TGCGCCAGCAGCCCAGGGGGACCGAACACCGGGGAGCTGTTTTTT. It specifies CASSPGGPNTGELFF.

This chain links TRBV28 with TRBJ2-3; 8 positions agree with TRBD2. Germline CDR1 is MDHEN and CDR2 is SYDVKM. The CDR3 has 13 amino acids. The ends lost 6 bases at V and 5 bases at J; junction bases unmatched: 4. Here the CDR3 reads CASSPGGVDTQYF. CDR3 nucleotide sequence: TGTGCCAGCAGCCCGGGGGGGGTAGATACGCAGTATTTT.

The sample holds many counts of this clone. The chain links TRBV7-9 to TRBJ1-1; 11 bases map to TRBD1. CDR3 size: 15 residues. Losses at the gene ends were 2 bases for V and 5 bases for J; bases not matched to a gene: 4. CDR1 SEHNR and CDR2 FQNEAQ come from the germline V gene (reference sequence). This CDR3 reads CASSLQGQGGTEAFF. DNA of the CDR3: TGTGCCAGCAGCTTACAGGGACAGGGGGGAACTGAAGCTTTCTTT.

The chain has TRBV4-1 and TRBJ2-1; 13 nucleotides agree with TRBD2. The length of the CDR3 is 15 residues. The germline gives CDR1 MGHRA, CDR2 YSYEKL. The trim removed 3 bases at V and 4 bases at J, leaving 0 bases unmatched. The CDR3 nucleotides read TGCGCCAGCAGCCAGACTAGCGGGAGGTACAATGAGCAGTTCTTC. Translating gives CASSQTSGRYNEQFF.

This chain links TRBV30 with TRBJ1-5, with 8 bases that match TRBD1. The J segment lost 6 bases and the V segment lost 0 bases, leaving 4 bases of the junction unmatched. The germline CDR1 and CDR2 sequences are GTSNPN and SVGIG (reference sequence). The CDR3 consists of 14 residues. Here the CDR3 DNA reads TGTGCCTGGAGTGTACGGACAGGGACTCAGCCCCAGCATTTT. As protein: CAWSVRTGTQPQHF. The full variable domain, completed using reference TRBV30 and TRBJ1-5, is SQTIHQWPATLVQPVGSPLSLECTVEGTSNPNLYWYRQAAGRGLQLLFYSVGIGQISSEVPQNLSASRPQDRQFILSSKKLLLSDSGFYLCAWSVRTGTQPQHFGDGTRLSIL.